This TCR beta chain appears in the sequencing data of a study of beta chain features in type 1 diabetes. Expressed TCRB transcripts were sequenced because the entire RNA isolate underwent reverse transcription. Generated by immunoSEQ multiplex PCR, the TCRdb table keeps only in-frame clones and is missing some. The sample records 600,000 to 700,000 clones, around 11% being singletons. About this clone itself: Its antigen remains unidentified.

Regarding the study as a whole: Across all four CD4+ subsets, people with type 1 diabetes showed modestly shorter TCRB CDR3s.

Per the germline V gene, CDR1 is PRHDT and CDR2 is FYEKMQ (reference sequence). V was clipped by 1 base and J by 0 bases, with 8 bases between them. CDR3 length: 15 amino acids. This chain connects TRBV13 to TRBJ2-3; D is possibly TRBD2 (5 bases). Specimen: naive CD4+ T cells from blood. The sequence derives from a man under 40 with type 1 diabetes. Written as DNA, the CDR3 is TGTGCCAGCAGCTTAGTGGGGAGCAGCACAGATACGCAGTATTTT. This encodes CASSLVGSSTDTQYF.